A selection of T cell receptor beta chains follows, all from one sample in a study of cytomegalovirus exposure and HLA in healthy donors. Profiling relied on immunoSEQ multiplex PCR, and the TCRdb table lists in-frame clones only, not all of them. The table includes about 160,000 clones, about four fifths detected once. Specimen: PBMCs. Receptors were obtained from a girl under 18 in good health and CMV-seropositive. The conserved cysteine and the conserved F or W are not part of the CDR3 here.

>TRBJ1-2|TRBV4-1
ASSQPPPGIGYT
>TRBJ2-7|TRBV2
ASSVTRDRVTYEQY
>TRBJ1-2|TRBV4-1
ASSQEDRGNGYT
>TRBJ2-7|TRBV30
AWRTSVLYEQY
>TRBJ2-3|TRBV5-1
ASSFSGRTDTQY
>TRBJ2-2|TRBV7-6
ASSLPSAPGELF
>TRBJ1-2|TRBV29-1
SVEVRANYGYT
>TRBJ1-2|TRBV27
ASSLSAGLGGGYT
>TRBJ2-1|TRBV5-1
ASSFDPNLAGYNEQF
>TRBJ2-6|TRBV5-1
ASSPTVTSGANVLT
>TRBJ2-7|TRBV5-6
ASSLALRGPYEQY
>TRBJ2-7|TRBV27
ASSFMTSGAPYEQY
>TRBJ2-7|TRBV4-1
ASSQTSGAYEQY
>TRBJ2-1|TRBV27
ASSLKLAGMGTEQF
>TRBJ2-7|TRBV7-2
ASSFSIAGGRYEQY
>TRBJ1-2|TRBV2
ASISAAGRNGYT
>TRBJ1-5|TRBV6-4
ASSDGQRINSNQPQH
>TRBJ1-1|TRBV4-1
ASSLRQGTNTEAF
>TRBJ1-1|TRBV11-2
ASRETGNTEAF
>TRBJ1-4|TRBV7-9
ASSLGGANEKLF
>TRBJ2-2|TRBV13
ASSVRGGNTGELF
>TRBJ2-5|TRBV7-3
ASSLTGASGVETQY
>TRBJ2-7|TRBV5-6
ASSPALMAGRAYEQY
>TRBJ2-2|TRBV25-1
ASSEGAVAGELF
>TRBJ2-7|TRBV27
ASSLSFPSEQY
>TRBJ1-1|TRBV7-2
ASSPQGASTEAF
>TRBJ2-7|TRBV13
ASSNGRGEHEQY
>TRBJ2-1|TRBV21-1
ASSNGRNYYNEQF
>TRBJ1-2|TRBV7-2
ASSFRQDGYT
>TRBJ1-1|TRBV29-1
SVERTENTEAF
>TRBJ2-6|TRBV13
ASSFDRAGANVLT
>TRBJ2-5|TRBV2
ASPSSAGASQETQY
>TRBJ1-4|TRBV7-9
ASSSRQTVEKLF
>TRBJ1-1|TRBV10-3
AIRDRGMNTEAF
>TRBJ1-5|TRBV4-1
ASSQEARGSDQPQH
>TRBJ1-2|TRBV28
ASSRQGDGYT
>TRBJ2-1|TRBV4-1
ASSQDPPAGSYNEQF
>TRBJ2-3|TRBV6-1
ASCIEGGGTDTQY
>TRBJ2-4|TRBV30
AWSARGPEAKNIQY
>TRBJ2-3|TRBV5-5
ASSFGLAGMGTDTQY